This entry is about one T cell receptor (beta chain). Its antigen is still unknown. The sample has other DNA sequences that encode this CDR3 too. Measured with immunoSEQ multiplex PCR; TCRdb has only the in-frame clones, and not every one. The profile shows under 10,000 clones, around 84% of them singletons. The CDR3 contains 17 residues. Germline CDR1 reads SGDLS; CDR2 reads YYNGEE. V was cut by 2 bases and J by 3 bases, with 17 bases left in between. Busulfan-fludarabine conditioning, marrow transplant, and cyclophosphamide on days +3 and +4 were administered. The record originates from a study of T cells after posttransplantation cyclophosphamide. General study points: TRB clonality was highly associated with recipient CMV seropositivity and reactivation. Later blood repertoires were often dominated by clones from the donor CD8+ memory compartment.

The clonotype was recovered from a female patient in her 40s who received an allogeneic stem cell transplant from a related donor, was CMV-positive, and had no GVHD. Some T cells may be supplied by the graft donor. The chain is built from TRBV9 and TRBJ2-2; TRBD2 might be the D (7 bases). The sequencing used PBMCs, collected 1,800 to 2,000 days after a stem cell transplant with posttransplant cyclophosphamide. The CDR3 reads CASSVFSGGRDTGELFF. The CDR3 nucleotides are TGTGCCAGCAGCGTTTTCTCGGGGGGCCGAGACACCGGGGAGCTGTTTTTT. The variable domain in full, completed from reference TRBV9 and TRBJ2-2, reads DSGVTQTPKHLITATGQRVTLRCSPRSGDLSVYWYQQSLDQGLQFLIQYYNGEERAKGNILERFSAQQFPDLHSELNLSSLELGDSALYFCASSVFSGGRDTGELFFGEGSRLTVL.